Following are 24 T cell receptor beta chains from one sample sequenced in a study of T cells expressing NK-cell markers (TCRdb year 2020). Library construction relied on 5' RACE. TCRdb records Illumina HiSeq 2000 as the sequencer. Reprocessed by TCRdb, the reads give a single entry per CDR3 protein sequence, without DNA. The table for this sample records roughly 180,000 distinct CDR3 sequences. The ten largest clones add up to approximately 18% of the sample. The sample was blood T cells: a sorted CD56 or NKG2C T cell subset, CD4+ or CD8+ T cells, or bulk PBMC T cells (not recorded which). The source is a woman aged 18 to 75 in good health.

CDR3 residues: CASSLRGGGLSTDTQYF. The V call is TRBV13, the J call TRBJ2-3; no DNA is available, so the TRBD1 call from TCRdb remains unchecked. This CDR3 spans 17 amino acids. Per the germline V gene, CDR1 is PRHDT and CDR2 is FYEKMQ (reference sequence). Combining the CDR3 with reference TRBV13 and TRBJ2-3 gives the whole variable domain AAGVIQSPRHLIKEKRETATLKCYPIPRHDTVYWYQQGPGQDPQFLISFYEKMQSDKGSIPDRFSAQQFSDYHSELNMSSLELGDSALYFCASSLRGGGLSTDTQYFGPGTRLTVL.

V usage is TRBV7-8 and J usage is TRBJ2-1; there is no DNA to check the TCRdb D call of TRBD2. The CDR3 spans 13 residues. Germline CDR1 reads SGHVS; CDR2 reads FQNEAQ. CDR3 in amino acids: CAVGSLSYNEQFF.

V is TRBV10-2 and J is TRBJ2-1; with no DNA, the TCRdb D assignment of TRBD1 cannot be verified. CDR1 and CDR2 (germline): WSHSY, SAAADI. The CDR3 contains 14 residues. This CDR3 is CASSGSPAPYEQFF.

The V gene is TRBV30, the J gene TRBJ2-7. CDR1 is GTSNPN, CDR2 SVGIG, per germline (reference sequence). CDR3 size: 13 residues. The CDR3 sequence is CAGRETSYYEQYF.

The chain combines TRBV9 with TRBJ2-6; checking the TCRdb D call of TRBD1 is not possible without DNA. CDR3 size: 18 residues. Per the germline V gene, CDR1 is SGDLS and CDR2 is YYNGEE. This CDR3 reads CASSVDTGARSGANVLTF.

The chain uses TRBV2 and TRBJ2-7. This CDR3 has 17 residues. CDR1 and CDR2 from the germline V gene are SNHLY and FYNNEI. CDR3 protein: CASSEALRGFPYYEQYF.

The chain uses TRBV12-3 or TRBV12-4 and TRBJ2-1; the D gene TCRdb calls, TRBD1, cannot be checked with no DNA. This CDR3 spans 15 amino acids. CDR3 residues: CASRLSGGFLNEQFF.

This chain joins TRBV28 and TRBJ2-7; TCRdb names TRBD2, which stays unverified in the absence of DNA. CDR3 length: 18 residues. Germline V gene sequence: CDR1 MDHEN, CDR2 SYDVKM. CDR3 sequence: CASSLGTSGRPTSYEQYF.

The V call is TRBV9, the J call TRBJ2-1; without DNA, the TCRdb call of TRBD2 cannot be checked. Germline V CDR1 and CDR2: SGDLS, YYNGEE. CDR3 length: 14 amino acids. This CDR3 reads CASSRGLAVDEQFF. Looking up the rest from reference TRBV9 and TRBJ2-1 gives the full variable domain: DSGVTQTPKHLITATGQRVTLRCSPRSGDLSVYWYQQSLDQGLQFLIQYYNGEERAKGNILERFSAQQFPDLHSELNLSSLELGDSALYFCASSRGLAVDEQFFGPGTRLTVL.

The rearrangement joins TRBV5-4 to TRBJ2-7. The length of the CDR3 is 11 residues. Germline loops: CDR1 SGHNT, CDR2 YYREEE (reference sequence). CDR3 region: CASSSRTEQYF.

This chain uses TRBV20-1 with TRBJ1-1. There are 12 residues in the CDR3. Germline-derived CDR1 and CDR2 are DFQATT and SNEGSKA (reference sequence). CDR3 region: CSTPPFATEAFF.

This chain joins TRBV2 and TRBJ1-1. This CDR3 region has 13 residues. In germline, CDR1 is SNHLY, CDR2 FYNNEI. This CDR3 is CASSVARITEAFF.

The chain couples TRBV5-1 to TRBJ2-3. The CDR3 is made up of 13 amino acids. CDR1 is SGHRS, CDR2 YFSETQ, per germline. The CDR3 is CASSPRPTDTQYF.

The rearrangement links TRBV3-1 to TRBJ2-7. Germline V gene data show CDR1 as LGHDT and CDR2 as YNNKEL (reference sequence). The CDR3 is 13 residues long. Here the CDR3 reads CASSQDFAYEQYF.

The V and J genes are TRBV5-1 and TRBJ2-3. This CDR3 region has 15 residues. Germline V CDR1 and CDR2: SGHRS, YFSETQ. The CDR3 reads CASSPSDHSTDTQYF.

The chain joins TRBV20-1 to TRBJ2-7; TCRdb names TRBD1, which stays unverified in the absence of DNA. CDR1 and CDR2 from the germline V gene are DFQATT and SNEGSKA (reference sequence). CDR3 length equals 14 residues. The CDR3 is CSATPEQKTYEQYF.

The rearrangement uses TRBV4-1 and TRBJ2-5. This CDR3 region has 14 residues. CDR1 is MGHRA and CDR2 is YSYEKL in the germline V gene. The chain's CDR3 is CASSQDHSIETQYF.

The rearrangement joins TRBV3-1 to TRBJ2-2; TCRdb's D call, TRBD2, is unchecked because there is no DNA. From germline, CDR1 is LGHDT and CDR2 YNNKEL (reference sequence). This CDR3 has 16 residues. CDR3: CASSGTSGRLPGELFF.

The chain links TRBV20-1 to TRBJ2-1; TCRdb designates TRBD1, a call that cannot be tested without DNA. Looked up from germline, CDR1 is DFQATT and CDR2 is SNEGSKA (reference sequence). This CDR3 spans 13 amino acids. CDR3 sequence: CSATLHSRGEQFF.

The genes are TRBV24-1 and TRBJ2-6. Per germline, CDR1 KGHDR and CDR2 SFDVKD. This CDR3 spans 16 amino acids. The chain's CDR3 is CATSDFANSGANVLTF.

J is TRBJ2-7 and V is TRBV5-1; TCRdb designates TRBD2, a call that cannot be tested without DNA. The germline V gene has CDR1 SGHRS and CDR2 YFSETQ. CDR3 length: 17 amino acids. The CDR3 loop reads CASSLASTGRAGYEQYF.

This rearrangement joins TRBV5-6 to TRBJ2-5; TCRdb picks TRBD2, but there is no DNA to check that call. The CDR3 sequence is 16 residues long. Looked up from germline, CDR1 is SGHDT and CDR2 is YYEEEE. CDR3: CASSSIRAGHWETQYF.

The CDR3: CASSSEGGEGQPQHF. This chain uses TRBV7-2 with TRBJ1-5; there is no DNA to check the TCRdb D call of TRBD1. There are 15 residues in the CDR3. In germline, CDR1 is SGHTA, CDR2 FQGNSA.

V is TRBV5-1 and J is TRBJ2-1; TCRdb designates TRBD2, a call that cannot be tested without DNA. Germline CDR1 SGHRS, CDR2 YFSETQ. This CDR3 has 17 residues. This CDR3 is CASSLLAGGHSYNEQFF. Using reference TRBV5-1 and TRBJ2-1 for the parts outside the CDR3, the full variable domain is KAGVTQTPRYLIKTRGQQVTLSCSPISGHRSVSWYQQTPGQGLQFLFEYFSETQRNKGNFPGRFSGRQFSNSRSEMNVSTLELGDSALYLCASSLLAGGHSYNEQFFGPGTRLTVL.